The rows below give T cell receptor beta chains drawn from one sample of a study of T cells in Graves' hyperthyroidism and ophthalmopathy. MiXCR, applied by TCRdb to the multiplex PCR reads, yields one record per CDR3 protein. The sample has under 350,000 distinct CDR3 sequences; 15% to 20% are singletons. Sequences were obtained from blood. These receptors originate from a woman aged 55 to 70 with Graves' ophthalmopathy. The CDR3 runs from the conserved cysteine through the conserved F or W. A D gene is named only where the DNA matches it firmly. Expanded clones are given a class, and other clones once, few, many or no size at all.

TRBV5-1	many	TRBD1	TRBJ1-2	TGCGCCAGCAGCCTTCGACAGGGGATTAGTGGCTACACCTTC	CASSLRQGISGYTF
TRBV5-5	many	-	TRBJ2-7	TGTGCCAGCAGCCCGTCGGGCCAAACCTACGAGCAGTACTTC	CASSPSGQTYEQYF
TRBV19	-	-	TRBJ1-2	TGTGCCAGTCGAAAAAGGGGGGCCCATGGCTACACCTTC	CASRKRGAHGYTF
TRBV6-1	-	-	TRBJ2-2	TGTGCCAGCAGTGAAGTTTGGACGGCCGGGGAGCTGTTTTTT	CASSEVWTAGELFF
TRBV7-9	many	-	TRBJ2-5	TGTGCCAGCAGCTTACAGGAGGAGGAGACCCAGTACTTC	CASSLQEEETQYF
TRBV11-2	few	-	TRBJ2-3	TGTGTCAGCAGCCCCCCGGGTACGCAGTATTTT	CVSSPPGTQYF
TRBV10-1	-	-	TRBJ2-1	TGCGCCAGCAGTCGACAGCCTTACAATGAGCAGTTCTTC	CASSRQPYNEQFF
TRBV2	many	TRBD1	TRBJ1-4	TGTGCCAGCGAAGCGCTGACAGGGTACGAAAAACTGTTTTTT	CASEALTGYEKLFF
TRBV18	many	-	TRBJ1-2	TGTGCCAGCTCACCTACCGCCCCACCTACCTACACCTTC	CASSPTAPPTYTF
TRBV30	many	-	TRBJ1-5	TGTGCCTGGAGTGTGTCAGACAATCAGCCCCAGCATTTT	CAWSVSDNQPQHF
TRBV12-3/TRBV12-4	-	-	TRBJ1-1	TGTGCCAGCAGCTTAAAGGGGTGCCCTGAAGCTTTCTTT	CASSLKGCPEAFF
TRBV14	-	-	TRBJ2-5	TGTGCCAGCAGCAGAGGATTTGAGGAGACCCAGTACTTC	CASSRGFEETQYF
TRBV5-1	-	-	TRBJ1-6	TGCGCCAGCAGTGAAAGGGCGTTCACTAATTCACCCCTCCACTTT	CASSERAFTNSPLHF
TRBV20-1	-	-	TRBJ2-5	TGCAGTGCTAGAGATTGGGAGACCCAGTACTTC	CSARDWETQYF
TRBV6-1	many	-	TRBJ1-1	TGTGCCAGCAGTTCGCGGTATCTGGGGGCCACTGAAGCTTTCTTT	CASSSRYLGATEAFF
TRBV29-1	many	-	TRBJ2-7	TGCAGCGTTGAAGATCGACAGTCCTACGAGCAGTACTTC	CSVEDRQSYEQYF
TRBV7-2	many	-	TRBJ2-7	TGTGCCAGCAGCCCGCAGTGGTGGGACTACGAGCAGTACTTC	CASSPQWWDYEQYF
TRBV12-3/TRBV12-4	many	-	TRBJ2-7	TGTGCCAGCACGGGTACGGGTGGGAAGCAGTACTTC	CASTGTGGKQYF
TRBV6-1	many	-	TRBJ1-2	TGTGCCAGCAGCCCCACCTCGGTCTACTCTGGCTACACCTTC	CASSPTSVYSGYTF
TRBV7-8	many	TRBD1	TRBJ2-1	TGTGCCAGCAGCGCAGGCATGGGCTGGGACAGATCGAGGACCTACAATGAGCAGTTCTTC	CASSAGMGWDRSRTYNEQFF
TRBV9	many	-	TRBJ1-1	TGTGCCAGCAGCGTAGGGAGGGGAACTGAAGCTTTCTTT	CASSVGRGTEAFF
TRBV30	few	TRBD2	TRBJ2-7	TGTGCCTGGAGGGGGTGGGCTAGCGGGATCTACGAGCAGTACTTC	CAWRGWASGIYEQYF
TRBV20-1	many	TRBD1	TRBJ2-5	TGCAGTGTAGAGACAGGGTCGCTGCGGGAGACCCAGTACTTC	CSVETGSLRETQYF
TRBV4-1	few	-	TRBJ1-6	TGCGCCAGCAGCCATTCCTTTTCGGGGGAAATCAATTCACCCCTCCACTTT	CASSHSFSGEINSPLHF
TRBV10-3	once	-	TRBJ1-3	TGTGCCATCAGTGAGTCTAGACAGGGAAACACCATATATTTT	CAISESRQGNTIYF
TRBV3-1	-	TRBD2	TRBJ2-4	TGTGCCAGCAGCCAAGAAAGCGGGAGGGGGGCCAAAAACATTCAGTACTTC	CASSQESGRGAKNIQYF
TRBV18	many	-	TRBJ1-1	TGTGCCAGCTCACTTTACAGGGACACTGAAGCTTTCTTT	CASSLYRDTEAFF
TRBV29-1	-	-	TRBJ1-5	TGCAGCGCAACAACAGGGTTCGATCAGCCCCAGCATTTT	CSATTGFDQPQHF
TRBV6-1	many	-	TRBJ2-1	TGTGCCAGCAGTGAAGACCTAAGGTCTAATGAGCAGTTCTTC	CASSEDLRSNEQFF
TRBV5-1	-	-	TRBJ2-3	TGCGCCAGCAGCTCGGAGCAAGACACAGATACGCAGTATTTT	CASSSEQDTDTQYF
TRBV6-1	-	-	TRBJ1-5	TGTGCCAGCAATAGAAGGGGGATCGGCAATCAGCCCCAGCATTTT	CASNRRGIGNQPQHF
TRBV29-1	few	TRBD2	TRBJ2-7	TGCAGCGTTGGTTCGACTAGCGGAGCCCATTACGAGCAGTACTTC	CSVGSTSGAHYEQYF
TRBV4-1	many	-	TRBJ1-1	TGCGCCAGCAGCCAAGATTCTTTCTACCTACGGCGGGGGAGCACTGAAGCTTTCTTT	CASSQDSFYLRRGSTEAFF
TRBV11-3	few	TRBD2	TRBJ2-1	TGTGCCAGCAGCTTTTCCAGCGGGAGGGCCACGAATGAGCAGTTCTTC	CASSFSSGRATNEQFF
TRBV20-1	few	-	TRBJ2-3	TGCAGTGCTAGCATACGATCCACAGATACGCAGTATTTT	CSASIRSTDTQYF
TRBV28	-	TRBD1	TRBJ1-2	TGTGCCAGCAGTCCTTACCAGGGGGCTCGTGGCTACACCTTC	CASSPYQGARGYTF
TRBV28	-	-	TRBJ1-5	TGTGCCAGCCGTTTAGGGGCAGACAATCAGCCCCAGCATTTT	CASRLGADNQPQHF
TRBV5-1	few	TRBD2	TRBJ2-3	TGCGCCAGCAGCCTCCGGACTAGCGGTTTAGCAGATACGCAGTATTTT	CASSLRTSGLADTQYF